This T cell receptor beta chain was captured by sequencing in a study of read filtering for tumor transcriptome and immune sequencing. Background on the study: TCR-mapped reads were about 3.5 to 10.27 million with IR-seq versus roughly 75 to 1,300 with RNA-seq. The study's findings and limits: Correlation between methods rose after single-read clonotypes were removed.

This clonotype came up many times. Its antigen is not identified. The library was built from about 400 ng RNA with molecular barcoded adaptors for alpha/delta and beta/gamma chains. TCRdb fed the reads into MiXCR, producing one record per CDR3 protein. The data show 100,000 to 150,000 distinct CDR3 sequences, 10% to 15% seen once. Unmatched junction bases numbered 10, after V lost 1 base and J lost 4 bases. This CDR3 is built from 16 residues. From germline, CDR1 is SGHTA and CDR2 FQGNSA. Specimen: a population of CD138-negative cells sorted from bone marrow. The sequence was collected from a donor at least 40 years old with multiple myeloma. J is TRBJ2-7 and V is TRBV7-2; 7 bases are a match to TRBD2. The CDR3 loop is CASSLDSASGAYEQYF. DNA of the CDR3: TGTGCCAGCAGCTTAGATTCGGCCAGCGGGGCTTACGAGCAGTACTTC. The entire variable domain, with the rest obtained from reference TRBV7-2 and TRBJ2-7, is as follows: GAGVSQSPSNKVTEKGKDVELRCDPISGHTALYWYRQSLGQGLEFLIYFQGNSAPDKSGLPSDRFSAERTGGSVSTLTIQRTQQEDSAVYLCASSLDSASGAYEQYFGPGTRLTVT.